The source of this TCR beta chain is a study of response to subunit inactivated influenza vaccine (dated by TCRdb to the late 2010s). Context from the whole study: Deep quantitative profiling of the T cell receptor repertoire was used in the study to follow responses to a trivalent subunit inactivated influenza vaccine. Overall study results and their limits: The authors proposed that each seasonal influenza vaccination may bring in only a limited number of new T cells.

Libraries were prepared through RT-PCR. Sequencing was performed on an Illumina HiSeq 2500. Using fastp at Q25 and MiXCR, TCRdb reprocessed the public reads and kept productive beta chains. Rows with a matching CDR3 protein are joined into one entry that keeps the most common DNA and genes. For this sample there are about 780,000 distinct CDR3 sequences; under 20% appear just once. The top ten constitute approximately 11% of the sample. The CDR3 sequence holds 13 residues, the cysteine and phenylalanine included. Just CDR3 DNA is preserved here, 39 bases in frame from base 1. Taken from the germline V gene (reference sequence), the CDR1 and CDR2 loops are SGHKS and YYEKEE. Cut back by 1 base and 5 bases, the V and J ends lie 9 bases apart. With regard to this clonotype: The antigen this receptor binds is unknown. Within one base of it there is no much larger clone, and no base qualities were kept.

The sequencing here drew on PBMCs from blood, taken 5 to 6 days after vaccination. The TCR originated in a man aged 45-60 years who received an inactivated influenza vaccine. Donor details come from another sample of the same person, matched by shared clones. The chain is encoded by TRBV5-5 joined to TRBJ2-5; no D gene call is confident. For the CDR3, the sequence is CASSLLLRETQYF. The sequenced DNA: TGTGCCAGCAGCTTGCTCCTTCGGGAGACCCAGTACTTC.